This is a list of T cell receptor beta chains from one sample in a study of shared clonotypes between healthy human individuals. Sequencing used immunoSEQ multiplex PCR; TCRdb keeps in-frame clones, though not all of them. This sample carries approximately 720,000 clones, about 91% of them seen once, and the ten largest clones take approximately 24%. The sample consisted of naive CD8+ T cells sorted from blood. The receptors were sampled from a man aged 25-45 years in good health. CDR3s include the opening cysteine and the closing phenylalanine or tryptophan. D genes are given only for firm matches. The size entry is marked missing in some rows and otherwise reads once, few, many or a size class.

>TRBJ2-7|TRBD1|TRBV19|NA
CASSVNRDSSYEQYF
TGTGCCAGTAGCGTCAACCGGGACAGCTCCTACGAGCAGTACTTC
>TRBJ2-5|NA|TRBV2|NA
CASFLSGSGEETQYF
TGTGCCAGCTTCCTCTCCGGCTCAGGGGAAGAGACCCAGTACTTC
>TRBJ1-5|NA|TRBV6-5|NA
CASSYGNSGNQPQHF
TGTGCCAGCAGTTACGGGAATTCGGGCAATCAGCCCCAGCATTTT
>TRBJ2-6|NA|TRBV4-3|NA
CASSQDGRSGANVLTF
TGCGCCAGCAGCCAAGATGGGAGGTCTGGGGCCAACGTCCTGACTTTC
>TRBJ2-1|NA|TRBV6-5|NA
CASSTRPYNEQFF
TGTGCCAGCAGTACCCGGCCCTACAATGAGCAGTTCTTC
>TRBJ2-7|NA|TRBV10-1|NA
CASSETGYSDEQYF
TGCGCCAGCAGTGAGACGGGGTATAGCGACGAGCAGTACTTC
>TRBJ2-2|NA|TRBV6-5|NA
CASTYQSTGELFF
TGTGCCAGCACCTACCAGAGTACTGGGGAGCTGTTTTTT
>TRBJ2-5|NA|TRBV7-9|NA
CASSLLEGPSPETQYF
TGTGCCAGCAGCCTATTGGAGGGCCCCTCGCCCGAGACCCAGTACTTC
>TRBJ1-4|NA|TRBV21-1|NA
CASSKKIEAAATNEKLFF
TGTGCCAGCAGCAAAAAAATAGAGGCAGCCGCAACTAATGAAAAACTGTTTTTT
>TRBJ2-7|TRBD1|TRBV13|NA
CASSSTGDVSYEQYF
TGTGCCAGCAGCTCCACAGGGGATGTCTCCTACGAGCAGTACTTC
>TRBJ2-3|NA|TRBV6-6|NA
CASRPRDAASTDTQYF
TGTGCCAGCAGGCCACGGGACGCAGCTAGCACAGATACGCAGTATTTT
>TRBJ2-3|TRBD2|TRBV5-6|NA
CASSLIAGSGTDTQYF
TGTGCCAGCAGCTTAATAGCGGGCTCCGGCACAGATACGCAGTATTTT
>TRBJ1-5|NA|TRBV27|NA
CASSWTAYSNQPQHF
TGTGCCAGCAGTTGGACGGCATATAGCAATCAGCCCCAGCATTTT
>TRBJ1-4|NA|TRBV4-2|NA
CASSQDRLKLFF
TGTGCCAGCAGCCAAGATCGCCTGAAACTGTTTTTT
>TRBJ1-5|NA|TRBV4-1|NA
CASSQFNQPQHF
TGCGCCAGCAGCCAATTCAATCAGCCCCAGCATTTT
>TRBJ2-5|TRBD1|TRBV2|NA
CASSEFGTGVGETQYF
TGTGCCAGCAGTGAATTTGGGACAGGGGTAGGGGAGACCCAGTACTTC
>TRBJ2-5|NA|TRBV7-9|NA
CASSLGAPETQYF
TGTGCCAGCAGCTTAGGGGCGCCGGAGACCCAGTACTTC
>TRBJ2-5|NA|TRBV27|NA
CASSLWAGRKETQYF
TGTGCCAGCAGTTTATGGGCTGGGCGTAAAGAGACCCAGTACTTC
>TRBJ2-7|TRBD1|TRBV7-9|NA
CASSGPGTGGHKVYEQYF
TGTGCCAGCAGCGGACCCGGGACAGGGGGTCACAAGGTCTACGAGCAGTACTTC
>TRBJ1-2|NA|TRBV2|NA
CASSGQEYGYTF
TGTGCCAGCAGTGGACAGGAGTATGGCTACACCTTC
>TRBJ2-5|NA|TRBV5-4|NA
CASSWGEEETQYF
TGTGCCAGCAGCTGGGGTGAGGAAGAGACCCAGTACTTC
>TRBJ2-1|NA|TRBV19|NA
CASSSGASSYNEQFF
TGTGCCAGTAGTTCGGGAGCTTCCTCCTACAATGAGCAGTTCTTC
>TRBJ2-3|NA|TRBV19|NA
CASSPSTDTQYF
TGTGCCAGTAGCCCCTCTACAGATACGCAGTATTTT
>TRBJ2-2|NA|TRBV9|few
CASRPLTGELFF
TGTGCCAGCAGACCCCTCACCGGGGAGCTGTTTTTT
>TRBJ1-5|NA|TRBV5-6|once
CASSLPGNQPQHF
TGTGCCAGCAGCTTGCCAGGCAATCAGCCCCAGCATTTT
>TRBJ2-5|TRBD2|TRBV6-5|NA
CASSYLAGKQETQYF
TGTGCCAGCAGTTACCTAGCGGGGAAACAAGAGACCCAGTACTTC
>TRBJ1-3|NA|TRBV19|NA
CASSIDRFSGNTIYF
TGTGCCAGTAGTATTGACCGATTCTCTGGAAACACCATATATTTT
>TRBJ2-7|TRBD1|TRBV7-9|NA
CASSSVPGQGTSYEQYF
TGTGCCAGCAGCTCAGTTCCGGGACAGGGGACATCCTACGAGCAGTACTTC
>TRBJ1-1|NA|TRBV7-9|NA
CASSPRVNTEAFF
TGTGCCAGCAGCCCCCGGGTGAACACTGAAGCTTTCTTT
>TRBJ2-2|NA|TRBV9|NA
CASSPYGAGELFF
TGTGCCAGCAGCCCATACGGGGCCGGGGAGCTGTTTTTT
>TRBJ2-1|NA|TRBV29-1|NA
CSVERSGLGLNEQFF
TGCAGCGTTGAAAGGAGCGGGTTAGGGCTCAATGAGCAGTTCTTC
>TRBJ2-5|NA|TRBV5-8|NA
CASSLEAGMVQETQYF
TGTGCCAGCAGCTTGGAAGCAGGGATGGTTCAAGAGACCCAGTACTTC
>TRBJ2-3|NA|TRBV7-6|NA
CASRGLAPDTQYF
TGTGCCAGCAGGGGGTTAGCCCCAGATACGCAGTATTTT
>TRBJ1-4|NA|TRBV19|NA
CASSIPWGTNEKLFF
TGTGCCAGTAGTATCCCCTGGGGGACTAATGAAAAACTGTTTTTT
>TRBJ2-3|NA|TRBV7-9|NA
CASSLNAGLETDTQYF
TGTGCCAGCAGCTTAAATGCAGGCCTAGAAACAGATACGCAGTATTTT
>TRBJ2-3|TRBD2|TRBV29-1|NA
CSVRAAGGKDTQYF
TGCAGCGTGAGGGCAGCGGGAGGTAAAGATACGCAGTATTTT
>TRBJ2-1|NA|TRBV7-9|NA
CASSPPGNEQFF
TGTGCCAGCAGCCCCCCGGGTAATGAGCAGTTCTTC
>TRBJ2-2|NA|TRBV7-2|NA
CASSSSAGSTGELFF
TGTGCCAGCAGCTCTAGTGCGGGAAGCACCGGGGAGCTGTTTTTT
>TRBJ2-7|NA|TRBV5-8|NA
CASSHWGYEQYF
TGTGCCAGCAGCCATTGGGGCTACGAGCAGTACTTC
>TRBJ2-7|NA|TRBV7-9|NA
CASSPQGTYEQYF
TGTGCCAGCAGCCCTCAGGGGACCTACGAGCAGTACTTC
>TRBJ2-7|TRBD1|TRBV19|NA
CASSIGTGEYEQYF
TGTGCCAGTAGTATAGGGACAGGGGAATACGAGCAGTACTTC